This TCR beta chain was retrieved from a study of esophageal squamous cell carcinoma tumors (dated by TCRdb to the early 2020s). Looking at the study overall: Using principal component analysis combined with K-means clustering of immunohistochemical values for T-cell and checkpoint markers, the researchers divided patients into immuno relation high and low groups. The goal of the study was to evaluate both the diversity of the TCR repertoire and the shared TCR repertoires of T cells inside the tumor environment of esophageal squamous cell carcinoma. TCR sequencing was performed on ten or so patients, consisting of five randomly selected high immuno relation cases and five background-matched low immuno relation cases. The wider cohort comprised 53 surgically treated esophageal squamous cell carcinoma patients in Japan, with around 21 high and 30 or so low immuno relation cases. Across the approximately 10 cases, 1,671,742 TCRalpha and 1 million to 1.3 million TCRbeta total reads were obtained, of which roughly 32,000 and 35,000 were unique. Overall study outcomes, separate from this receptor: Only a few cases were included in the TCR repertoire analysis, and no investigation at the CDR3 clonotype level was carried out. Over 26 TRAV|TRAJ and some 25 TRBV|TRBJ combinations appeared shared among high immuno relation cases, including TRAV13-1|TRAJ22 and TRBV7-9|TRBJ2-7. Because TCRalpha and TCRbeta chains were sequenced separately, chain pairing and recognized antigens remained unknown. Of the 10 cases, a few showed one dominant TCRalpha VJ recombination along with apparently reduced TCRalpha diversity. No difference in total TCR repertoire counts was observed between groups, whereas significant repertoire counts were found to be higher in the high immuno relation group. Given the large variation in the TCRalphabeta repertoire, the shared V|J recombination candidates might have been chosen by chance.

Patients who received neoadjuvant chemotherapy or who lacked clinical information were excluded from enrollment. The TCR-sequenced cases shown were male and underwent subtotal esophagectomy with 2- or 3-field lymphadenectomy. RNA was isolated from bulk tumor tissue sections using a Qiagen AllPrep kit, and no T-cell sorting was performed. Until RNA extraction, small sections of tumor tissue removed at surgery were kept in RNAlater reagent at -80 degrees C. Library method: 5' RACE. PCR was performed with KAPA HiFi using TCRalpha or TCRbeta constant-region primers together with a P20EA primer, and a nested second PCR was then carried out with CA2 or CB2. Amplification of TCR genes was performed by unbiased adaptor ligation RT-PCR, in which reverse transcription was carried out with Superscript III and a polyT18-containing BSL-18E primer. After second-strand synthesis and blunting, the P10EA/P20EA adaptor was ligated to the cDNA 5' end, followed by NotI digestion. The first and second PCRs ran around 21 cycles of 98°C for 20 s, 65°C for 30 s and 72°C for 1 min. Amplicons were indexed with the Nextera XT Index kit v2 Set A, pooled in equimolar amounts and quantified on a Qubit 2.0 Fluorometer. Sequencing used the Illumina MiSeq platform with 2x300 bp paired-end reads. In the original analysis: Repertoire Genesis software ver.1.0 assigned each read to V and J genes according to the highest identity with IMGT reference sequences. The CDR3 region was defined as running from Cys104 to Phe118 plus Gly119 and was then translated, while a unique sequence read was defined by a distinct combination of V, J and CDR3 amino acids. Shared V|J combinations were chosen if significant in both a Fisher's exact test in edgeR and a Mann Whitney U test. After singletons were removed and 500 repertoire combinations were bootstrapped, the repertoire dissimilarity index was calculated with the R rdi package. TCRdb reprocessed the public reads (quality trimming at Q25 with fastp, clone calling with MiXCR) and kept in-frame beta chains. When rows share a CDR3 protein, they turn into one entry using the most common DNA and genes. TCRdb's processing, not the authors', yielded these V and J calls. Counted in this sample were about 5,600 distinct CDR3 sequences; about 20% of them appeared once. The ten most abundant clones make up more than 25% of the sample.

Unmatched junction bases come to 4, with V trimmed by 3 bases and J by 7 bases. The CDR3 contains 13 residues, cysteine and phenylalanine counted. Of all the DNA, just the CDR3 is kept, 39 bases in frame from base 1. According to the germline V gene, CDR1 reads SGDLS and CDR2 reads YYNGEE. Remarks on this clonotype: This receptor's antigen is unknown. The record has no base qualities; no much larger clone is one base away.

Sequencing input: tumor tissue. This receptor was obtained from a man between 45 and 85 years old with esophageal squamous cell carcinoma. Recombination linked TRBV9 to TRBJ2-1; 7 bases in between match TRBD1. The CDR3 amino acid sequence is: CASSEGQWNEQFF. The nucleotide sequence reads as follows: TGTGCCAGCAGCGAGGGACAGTGGAATGAGCAGTTCTTC.